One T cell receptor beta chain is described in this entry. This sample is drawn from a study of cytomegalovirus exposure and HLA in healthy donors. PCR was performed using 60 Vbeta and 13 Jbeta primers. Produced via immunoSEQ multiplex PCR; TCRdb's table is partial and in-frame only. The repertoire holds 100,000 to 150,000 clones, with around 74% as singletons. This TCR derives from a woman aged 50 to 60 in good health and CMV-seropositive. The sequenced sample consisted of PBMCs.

CDR3 region: CAASPRVARGGELFF. CDR3 coding DNA: TGTGCCGCCTCCCCCCGGGTAGCCCGTGGCGGGGAGCTGTTTTTT. The rearrangement joins TRBV27 to TRBJ2-2, with D unclear. This CDR3 is built from 15 residues. CDR1 is MNHEY and CDR2 is SMNVEV in the germline V gene (reference sequence). V was pared by 11 bases and J by 7 bases, with 23 bases between.